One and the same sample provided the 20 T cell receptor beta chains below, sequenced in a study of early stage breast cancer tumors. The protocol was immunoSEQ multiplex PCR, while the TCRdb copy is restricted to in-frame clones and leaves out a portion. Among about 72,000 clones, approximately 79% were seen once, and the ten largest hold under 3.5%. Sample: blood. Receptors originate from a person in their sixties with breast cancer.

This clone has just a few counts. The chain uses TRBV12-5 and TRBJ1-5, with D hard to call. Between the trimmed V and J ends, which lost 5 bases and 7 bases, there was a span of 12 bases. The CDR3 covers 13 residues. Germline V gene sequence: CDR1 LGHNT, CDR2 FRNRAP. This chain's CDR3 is CASGQEAGQPQHF. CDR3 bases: TGTGCTAGTGGTCAGGAGGCGGGGCAGCCCCAGCATTTT. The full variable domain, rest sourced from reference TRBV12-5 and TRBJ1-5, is DARVTQTPRHKVTEMGQEVTMRCQPILGHNTVFWYRQTMMQGLELLAYFRNRAPLDDSGMPKDRFSAEMPDATLATLKIQPSEPRDSAVYFCASGQEAGQPQHFGDGTRLSIL.

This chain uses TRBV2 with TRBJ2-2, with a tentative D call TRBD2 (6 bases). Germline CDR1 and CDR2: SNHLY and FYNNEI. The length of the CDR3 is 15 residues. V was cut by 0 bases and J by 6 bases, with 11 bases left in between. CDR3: CASSEALGGSGELFF. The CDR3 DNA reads TGTGCCAGCAGTGAAGCGCTTGGGGGGTCCGGGGAGCTGTTTTTT.

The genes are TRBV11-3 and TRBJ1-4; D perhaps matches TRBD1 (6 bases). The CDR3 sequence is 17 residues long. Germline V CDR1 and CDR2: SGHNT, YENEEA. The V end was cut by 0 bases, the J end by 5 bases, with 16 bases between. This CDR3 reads CASSLDIIPGANEKLFF. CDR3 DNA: TGTGCCAGCAGCTTAGATATCATCCCGGGGGCAAATGAAAAACTGTTTTTT.

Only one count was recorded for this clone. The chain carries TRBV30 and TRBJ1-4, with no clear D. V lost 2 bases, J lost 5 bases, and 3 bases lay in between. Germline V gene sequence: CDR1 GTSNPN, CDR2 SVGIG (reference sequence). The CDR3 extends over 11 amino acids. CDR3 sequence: CAWSPNEKLFF. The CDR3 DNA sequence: TGTGCCTGGAGTCCCAATGAAAAACTGTTTTTT.

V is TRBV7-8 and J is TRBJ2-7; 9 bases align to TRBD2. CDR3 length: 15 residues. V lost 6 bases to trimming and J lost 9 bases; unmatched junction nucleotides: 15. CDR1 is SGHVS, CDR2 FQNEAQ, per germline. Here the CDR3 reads CASRVRREGLGVQYF. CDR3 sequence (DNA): TGTGCCAGCAGGGTGCGGCGGGAGGGCCTAGGGGTGCAGTACTTC.

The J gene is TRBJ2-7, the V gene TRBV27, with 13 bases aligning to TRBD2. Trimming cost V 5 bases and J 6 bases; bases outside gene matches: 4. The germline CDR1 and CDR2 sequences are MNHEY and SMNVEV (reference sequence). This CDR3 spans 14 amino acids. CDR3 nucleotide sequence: TGTGCCAGCAGTAGGGGACTAGCGGGACTCGAGCAGTACTTC. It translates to CASSRGLAGLEQYF.

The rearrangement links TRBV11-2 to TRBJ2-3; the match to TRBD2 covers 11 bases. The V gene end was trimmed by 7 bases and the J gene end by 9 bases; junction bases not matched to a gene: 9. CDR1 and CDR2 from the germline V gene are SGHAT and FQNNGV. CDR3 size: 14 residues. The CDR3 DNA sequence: TGTGCCAGCACATTAGCGGGGGGGCCCAGGACGCAGTATTTT. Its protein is CASTLAGGPRTQYF. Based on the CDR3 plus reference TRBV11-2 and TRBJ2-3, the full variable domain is EAGVAQSPRYKIIEKRQSVAFWCNPISGHATLYWYQQILGQGPKLLIQFQNNGVVDDSQLPKDRFSAERLKGVDSTLKIQPAKLEDSAVYLCASTLAGGPRTQYFGPGTRLTVL.

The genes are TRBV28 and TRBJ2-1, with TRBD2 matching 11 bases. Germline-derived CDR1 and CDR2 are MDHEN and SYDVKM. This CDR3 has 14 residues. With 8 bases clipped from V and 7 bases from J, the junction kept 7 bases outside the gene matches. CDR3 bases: TGTGCCAGCGGTGTTAGCGGGAGGGTAAATGAGCAGTTCTTC. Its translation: CASGVSGRVNEQFF.

The CDR3 is CASSPLGPYEQYF. In DNA, the CDR3 is TGCGCCAGCAGCCCCCTTGGCCCCTACGAGCAGTACTTC. This chain links TRBV5-1 with TRBJ2-7; D is unresolved. There are 13 residues in the CDR3. Germline CDR1 SGHRS, CDR2 YFSETQ. V lost 4 bases and J 2 bases, leaving 10 bases between the germline ends.

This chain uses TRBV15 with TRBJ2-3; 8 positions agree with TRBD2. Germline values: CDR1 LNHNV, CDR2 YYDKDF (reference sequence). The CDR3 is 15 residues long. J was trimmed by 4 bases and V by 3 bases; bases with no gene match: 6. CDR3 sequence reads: CATSRSGGGSDTQYF. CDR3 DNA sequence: TGTGCCACCAGCAGGAGCGGGGGTGGGTCAGATACGCAGTATTTT.

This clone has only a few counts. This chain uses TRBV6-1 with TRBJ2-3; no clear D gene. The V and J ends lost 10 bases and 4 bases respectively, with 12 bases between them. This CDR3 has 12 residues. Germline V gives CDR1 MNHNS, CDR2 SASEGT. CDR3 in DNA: TGTGCCACCCAACGTGCGGCAGATACGCAGTATTTT. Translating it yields CATQRAADTQYF.

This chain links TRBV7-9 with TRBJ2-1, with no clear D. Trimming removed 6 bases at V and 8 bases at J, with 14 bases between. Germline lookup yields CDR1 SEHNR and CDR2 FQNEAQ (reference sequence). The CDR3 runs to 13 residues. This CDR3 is CASRASWDDEQFF. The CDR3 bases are TGTGCCAGCAGAGCTTCTTGGGATGATGAGCAGTTCTTC.

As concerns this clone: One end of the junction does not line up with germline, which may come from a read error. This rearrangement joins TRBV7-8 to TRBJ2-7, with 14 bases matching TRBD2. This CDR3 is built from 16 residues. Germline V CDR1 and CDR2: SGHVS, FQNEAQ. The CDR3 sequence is CASSLRLAGGILTLNF. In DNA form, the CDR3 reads TGTGCCAGCAGCCTTCGACTAGCGGGAGGGATTTTGACGTTGAACTTC.

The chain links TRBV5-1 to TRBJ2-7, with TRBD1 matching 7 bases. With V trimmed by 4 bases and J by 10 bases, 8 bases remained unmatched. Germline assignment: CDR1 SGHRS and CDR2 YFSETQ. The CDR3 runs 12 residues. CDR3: CASSPGEGAQYF. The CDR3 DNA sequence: TGCGCCAGCAGCCCTGGTGAGGGGGCTCAGTACTTC.

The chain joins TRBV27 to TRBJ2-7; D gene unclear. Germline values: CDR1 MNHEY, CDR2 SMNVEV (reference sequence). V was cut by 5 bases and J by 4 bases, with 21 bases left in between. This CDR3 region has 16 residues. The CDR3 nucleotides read TGTGCCAGCAGTGCAATGCCGGTAGGACGGAGATACGAGCAGTACTTC. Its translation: CASSAMPVGRRYEQYF.

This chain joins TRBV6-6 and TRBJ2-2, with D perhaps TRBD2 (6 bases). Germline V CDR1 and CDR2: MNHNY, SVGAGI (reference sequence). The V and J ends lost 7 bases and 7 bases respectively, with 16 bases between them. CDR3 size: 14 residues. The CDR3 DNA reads TGTGCCAGCATCTTGGGAGGAGTAGGCGGGGAGCTGTTTTTT. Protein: CASILGGVGGELFF.

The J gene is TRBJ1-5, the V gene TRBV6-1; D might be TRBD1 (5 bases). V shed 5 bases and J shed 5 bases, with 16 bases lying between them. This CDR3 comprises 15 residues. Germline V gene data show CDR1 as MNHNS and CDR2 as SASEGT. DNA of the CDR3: TGTGCCAGCAGTCGAATGGACGGGGCCGATCAGCCCCAGCATTTT. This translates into CASSRMDGADQPQHF.

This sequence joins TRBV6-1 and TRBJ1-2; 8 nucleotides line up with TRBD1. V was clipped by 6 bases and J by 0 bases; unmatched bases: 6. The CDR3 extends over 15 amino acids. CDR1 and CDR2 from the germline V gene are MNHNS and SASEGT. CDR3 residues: CASRSGQGSNYGYTF. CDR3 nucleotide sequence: TGTGCCAGCAGGTCCGGACAGGGATCTAACTATGGCTACACCTTC.

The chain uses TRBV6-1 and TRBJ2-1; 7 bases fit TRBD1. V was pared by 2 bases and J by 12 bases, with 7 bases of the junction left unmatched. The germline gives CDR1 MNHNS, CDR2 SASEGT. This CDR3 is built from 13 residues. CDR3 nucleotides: TGTGCCAGCAGTGAAACCCACAACAGGGGGCAGTTCTTC. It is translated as CASSETHNRGQFF.

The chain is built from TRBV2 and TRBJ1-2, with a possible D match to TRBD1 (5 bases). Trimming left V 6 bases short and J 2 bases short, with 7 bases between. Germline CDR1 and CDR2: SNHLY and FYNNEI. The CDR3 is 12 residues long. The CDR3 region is CASRGGNYGYTF. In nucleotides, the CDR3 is TGTGCCAGCAGGGGGGGGAACTATGGCTACACCTTC.